The T cell receptor beta chain described here comes from a study of OX40 agonist ivuxolimab in advanced cancers. On the study more broadly: Ivuxolimab, which is an agonistic anti-OX40 (CD134) antibody, was administered to the patients. A history of anti-PD-1, anti-PD-L1 or anti-CTLA-4 therapy was acceptable, and approximately 41% had some.

TCRdb's copy holds only in-frame clones and misses some; the assay was immunoSEQ multiplex PCR. The sample has roughly 67,000 clones, 70% to 90% seen once; the top ten hold roughly 0.27%. Patients who had autoimmune disease history or got systemic immunosuppression were left out. The sample consisted of CD4+ or CD8+ T cells sorted from blood, taken in a trial of the OX40 agonist ivuxolimab. The TCR was taken from an adult with an advanced solid tumor such as melanoma, head and neck, liver or kidney cancer.

The CDR3, as DNA: TGTGCCAGCAGTTATTATAGCAATCAGCCCCAGCATTTT. This sequence encodes CASSYYSNQPQHF. The gene calls are TRBV6-6 and TRBJ1-5; D is unresolved. The CDR3 sequence is 13 residues long. The germline V gene encodes CDR1 MNHNY and CDR2 SVGAGI (reference sequence). V was cut by 3 bases and J by 0 bases, with 3 bases left in between.